The rows below give T cell receptor beta chains drawn from one sample of a study of T cell changes during pregnancy in multiple sclerosis. TCRdb keeps only in-frame clones here, not all; method: immunoSEQ multiplex PCR. Altogether 28,000 or so clones are present, 75% to 95% being singletons, with the ten largest covering 6.2%. The specimen was CD8+ T cells from peripheral blood mononuclear cells, collected before pregnancy. These receptors were collected from a female donor with multiple sclerosis, enrolled in a pregnancy study. The CDR3 runs from the conserved cysteine through the conserved F or W. The D gene is left open where the match is weak. Rows may omit the clone size; those that give it use once, few, many or a size class.

>TRBV27|14|TRBJ2-1|NA|NA
CASWEDLSYNEQFF
TGTGCCAGCTGGGAGGACTTATCCTACAATGAGCAGTTCTTC
>TRBV25-1|16|TRBJ2-3|TRBD2|NA
CASSELVLAGKDTQYF
TGTGCCAGCAGTGAATTAGTACTAGCGGGAAAAGATACGCAGTATTTT
>TRBV27|16|TRBJ2-3|NA|NA
CASSSLLGGGPHRQYF
TGTGCCAGCAGTTCGCTTTTAGGGGGAGGGCCCCATAGGCAGTATTTT
>TRBV6-1|15|TRBJ2-5|TRBD2|NA
CASGGTSGTPETQYF
TGTGCCAGCGGGGGGACTAGCGGGACCCCAGAGACCCAGTACTTC
>TRBV5-1|15|TRBJ2-5|NA|NA
CASSSPPQGQETQYF
TGCGCCAGCAGCTCTCCCCCCCAGGGCCAAGAGACCCAGTACTTC
>TRBV30|11|TRBJ2-7|NA|NA
CAWSREAEQYF
TGTGCCTGGAGTCGTGAGGCCGAGCAGTACTTC
>TRBV28|17|TRBJ2-3|TRBD2|NA
CASSLPRLAGPTDTQYF
TGTGCCAGCAGTTTACCGAGACTAGCGGGACCCACAGATACGCAGTATTTT
>TRBV7-6|17|TRBJ2-7|TRBD2|NA
CASRPTRGLAGGYEQYF
TGTGCCAGCAGGCCTACTAGGGGACTAGCGGGGGGGTACGAGCAGTACTTC
>TRBV4-1|15|TRBJ1-2|NA|NA
CASSQIAGGAGGYTF
TGCGCCAGCAGCCAAATTGCGGGGGGGGCAGGGGGCTACACCTTC
>TRBV7-9|17|TRBJ1-1|NA|NA
CASSFPTERKMNTEAFF
TGTGCCAGCAGCTTCCCGACAGAGAGGAAGATGAACACTGAAGCTTTCTTT
>TRBV19|13|TRBJ1-5|TRBD1|NA
CASTDREAQPQHF
TGTGCCAGTACGGACAGGGAGGCTCAGCCCCAGCATTTT
>TRBV27|13|TRBJ2-7|NA|NA
CASSLTGSHEQYF
TGTGCCAGCAGTCTGACCGGGAGCCACGAGCAGTACTTC
>TRBV4-3|16|TRBJ1-4|NA|NA
CASSQDEEATNEKLFF
TGCGCCAGCAGCCAAGATGAGGAGGCAACTAATGAAAAACTGTTTTTT
>TRBV29-1|14|TRBJ2-3|TRBD2|NA
CSVELAGVEDTQYF
TGCAGCGTTGAACTAGCGGGAGTAGAAGATACGCAGTATTTT
>TRBV9|13|TRBJ1-3|NA|NA
CASSGLSGNTIYF
TGTGCCAGCAGCGGTCTCTCTGGAAACACCATATATTTT
>TRBV29-1|12|TRBJ2-2|NA|NA
CSVPTAAGELFF
TGCAGCGTTCCCACAGCAGCCGGGGAGCTGTTTTTT
>TRBV14|12|TRBJ2-3|NA|NA
CASSQPEDTQYF
TGTGCCAGCAGCCAACCAGAAGATACGCAGTATTTT
>TRBV2|13|TRBJ2-7|NA|NA
CASTARISYEQYF
TGTGCCAGCACGGCTAGAATCTCTTACGAGCAGTACTTC
>TRBV13|14|TRBJ1-2|NA|NA
CASSLGSRSYGYTF
TGTGCCAGCAGCTTAGGCTCAAGGAGCTATGGCTACACCTTC
>TRBV30|12|TRBJ1-3|NA|once
CAWSDRRNTIYF
TGTGCCTGGTCGGACAGAAGAAACACCATATATTTT
>TRBV28|14|TRBJ2-3|TRBD1|NA
CASTGTGDADTQYF
TGTGCCAGCACCGGGACAGGGGACGCAGATACGCAGTATTTT
>TRBV28|17|TRBJ2-3|TRBD2|NA
CASSLYLAESIGDTQYF
TGTGCCAGCAGTTTATATCTAGCGGAGAGTATAGGGGATACGCAGTATTTT
>TRBV9|13|TRBJ2-7|TRBD1|NA
CASDQGQGYEQYF
TGTGCCAGCGACCAGGGACAGGGTTACGAGCAGTACTTC
>TRBV21-1|14|TRBJ2-2|NA|NA
CASSGQTNTGELFF
TGTGCCAGCTCTGGACAGACGAACACCGGGGAGCTGTTTTTT
>TRBV25-1|13|TRBJ2-7|NA|NA
CASSESRSYEQYF
TGTGCCAGCAGTGAATCCCGTAGTTACGAGCAGTACTTC
>TRBV6-1|15|TRBJ2-7|TRBD2|NA
CASRFTSGSSYEQYF
TGTGCCAGCAGGTTTACTAGCGGGAGCTCCTACGAGCAGTACTTC
>TRBV15|14|TRBJ1-4|NA|NA
CATRGRGANEKLFF
TGTGCCACCAGAGGGCGGGGAGCTAATGAAAAACTGTTTTTT